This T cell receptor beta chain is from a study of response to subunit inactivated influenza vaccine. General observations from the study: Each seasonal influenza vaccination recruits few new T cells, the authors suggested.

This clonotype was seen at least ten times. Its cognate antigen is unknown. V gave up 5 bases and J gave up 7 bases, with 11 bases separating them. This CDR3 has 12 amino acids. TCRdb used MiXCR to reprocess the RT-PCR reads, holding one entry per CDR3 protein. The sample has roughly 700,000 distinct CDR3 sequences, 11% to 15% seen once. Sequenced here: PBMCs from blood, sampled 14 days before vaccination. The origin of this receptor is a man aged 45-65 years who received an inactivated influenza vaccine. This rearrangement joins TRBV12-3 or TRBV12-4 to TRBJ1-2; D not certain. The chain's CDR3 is CASSATVVGYTF. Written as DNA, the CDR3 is TGTGCCAGCAGTGCCACAGTCGTTGGCTACACCTTC.